The entry below describes one T cell receptor beta chain. The source of the sample is a study of blood T cell repertoires in COVID-19. Study summary: PBMCs, B-cell-depleted T cells, or T cells were the source of the cDNA or gDNA that made up the material.

This CDR3 spans 14 amino acids. V lost 3 bases to trimming and J lost 5 bases, with 10 bases between them. CDR1 is LNHDA, CDR2 SQIVND, per germline (reference sequence). The data were produced by immunoSEQ multiplex PCR, yet TCRdb's version contains in-frame clones alone and is incomplete. The sample lists roughly 88,000 clones, around 90% occurring once. The material sequenced was peripheral blood. The sequence was collected from a woman between 45 and 65 years old in a cohort sampled during active COVID-19. The V gene is TRBV19, the J gene TRBJ1-4; weak D call: TRBD1 (5 bases). The CDR3 is CASSIYRQNEKLFF. The CDR3, as DNA: TGTGCCAGTAGTATCTACCGACAGAATGAAAAACTGTTTTTT.